The source of this T cell receptor beta chain is a study of blood T cell repertoires in COVID-19. About the study: Italy, Spain and the United States were the sources of the convalescent and acute COVID-19 samples.

Authors' methods: Amplification from reference gene primers served as the basis for estimated nucleated cell counts. The data were produced by immunoSEQ multiplex PCR, yet TCRdb's version contains in-frame clones alone and is incomplete. The D gene and trimming were derived from the DNA, and the V and J assignments and clone size from that table. The table shows more than 70,000 clones, with roughly 87% occurring only once. Trimming stripped 2 bases from V and 3 bases from J, with 13 bases between. Looked up from germline, CDR1 is MRHNA and CDR2 is SNTAGT. This CDR3 has 15 residues. This TCR came from a man aged 60 to 69 with acute or convalescent COVID-19. The sample taken for sequencing was peripheral blood. The chain combines TRBV6-4 with TRBJ1-2, with no clear D. CDR3 coding DNA: TGTGCCAGCAGTGACGTTACAGAAATTTACTATGGCTACACCTTC. Its protein product is CASSDVTEIYYGYTF.